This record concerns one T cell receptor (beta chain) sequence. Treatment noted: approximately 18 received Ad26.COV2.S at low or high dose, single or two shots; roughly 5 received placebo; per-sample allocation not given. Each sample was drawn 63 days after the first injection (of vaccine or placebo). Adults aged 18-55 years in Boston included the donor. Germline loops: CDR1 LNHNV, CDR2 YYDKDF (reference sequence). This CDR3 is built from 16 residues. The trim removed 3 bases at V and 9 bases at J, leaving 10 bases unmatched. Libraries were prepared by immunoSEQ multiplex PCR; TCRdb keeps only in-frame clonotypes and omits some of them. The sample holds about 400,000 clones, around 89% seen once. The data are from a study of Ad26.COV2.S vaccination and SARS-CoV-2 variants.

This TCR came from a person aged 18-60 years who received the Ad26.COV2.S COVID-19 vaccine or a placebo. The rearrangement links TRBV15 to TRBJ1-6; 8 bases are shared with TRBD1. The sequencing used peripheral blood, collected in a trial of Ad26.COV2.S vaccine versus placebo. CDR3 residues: CATSSQGQAVRSPLHF. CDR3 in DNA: TGTGCCACCAGCAGCCAGGGACAGGCGGTTCGTTCACCCCTCCACTTT. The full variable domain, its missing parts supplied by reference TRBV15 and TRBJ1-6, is DAMVIQNPRYQVTQFGKPVTLSCSQTLNHNVMYWYQQKSSQAPKLLFHYYDKDFNNEADTPDNFQSRRPNTSFCFLDIRSPGLGDTAMYLCATSSQGQAVRSPLHFGNGTRLTVT.